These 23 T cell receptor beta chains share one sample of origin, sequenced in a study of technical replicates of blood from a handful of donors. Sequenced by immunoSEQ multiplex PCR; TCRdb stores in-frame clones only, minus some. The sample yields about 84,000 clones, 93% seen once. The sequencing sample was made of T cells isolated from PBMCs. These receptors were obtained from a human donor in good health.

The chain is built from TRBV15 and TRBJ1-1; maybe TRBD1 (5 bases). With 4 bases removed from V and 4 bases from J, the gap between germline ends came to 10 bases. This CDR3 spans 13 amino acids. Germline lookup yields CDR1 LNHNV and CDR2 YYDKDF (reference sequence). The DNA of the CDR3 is TGTGCCACCAGCAAGGAGGGGACCACTGAAGCTTTCTTT. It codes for CATSKEGTTEAFF.

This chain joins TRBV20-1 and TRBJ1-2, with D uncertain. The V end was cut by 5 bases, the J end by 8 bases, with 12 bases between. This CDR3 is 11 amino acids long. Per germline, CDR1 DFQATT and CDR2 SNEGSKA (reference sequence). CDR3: CSASERGGYTF. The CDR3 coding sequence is TGCAGTGCTTCGGAGCGCGGCGGCTACACCTTC.

CDR3: CASSLSPEAFF. The CDR3 region has the DNA TGTGCCAGCAGCTTAAGCCCTGAAGCTTTCTTT. The chain links TRBV13 to TRBJ1-1, with D hard to call. Germline CDR1 is PRHDT and CDR2 is FYEKMQ (reference sequence). V was trimmed by 2 bases and J by 6 bases, leaving 4 bases between them. CDR3 length: 11 amino acids. The full variable domain, with the rest looked up from reference TRBV13 and TRBJ1-1, is AAGVIQSPRHLIKEKRETATLKCYPIPRHDTVYWYQQGPGQDPQFLISFYEKMQSDKGSIPDRFSAQQFSDYHSELNMSSLELGDSALYFCASSLSPEAFFGQGTRLTVV.

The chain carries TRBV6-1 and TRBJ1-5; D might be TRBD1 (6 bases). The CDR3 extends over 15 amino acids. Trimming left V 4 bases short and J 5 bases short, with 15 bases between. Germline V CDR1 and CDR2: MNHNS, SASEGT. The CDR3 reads CASSAPERGYQPQHF. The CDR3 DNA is TGTGCCAGCAGTGCGCCGGAAAGGGGGTATCAGCCCCAGCATTTT.

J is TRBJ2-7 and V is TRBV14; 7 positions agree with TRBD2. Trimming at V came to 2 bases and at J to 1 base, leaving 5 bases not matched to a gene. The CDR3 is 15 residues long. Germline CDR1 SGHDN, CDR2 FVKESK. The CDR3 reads CASSQIAGVSYEQYF. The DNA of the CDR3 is TGTGCCAGCAGCCAAATTGCGGGAGTGTCCTACGAGCAGTACTTC.

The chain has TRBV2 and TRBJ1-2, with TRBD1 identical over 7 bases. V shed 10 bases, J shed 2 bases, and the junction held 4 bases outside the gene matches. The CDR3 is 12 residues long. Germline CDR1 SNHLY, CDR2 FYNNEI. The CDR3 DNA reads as TGTGCCATAACGACAGGGAACTATGGCTACACCTTC. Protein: CAITTGNYGYTF.

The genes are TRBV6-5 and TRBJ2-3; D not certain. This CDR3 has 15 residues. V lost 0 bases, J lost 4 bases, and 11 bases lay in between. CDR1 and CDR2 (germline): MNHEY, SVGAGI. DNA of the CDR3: TGTGCCAGCAGTTACTCGATCAGCGTCGCAGATACGCAGTATTTT. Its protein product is CASSYSISVADTQYF.

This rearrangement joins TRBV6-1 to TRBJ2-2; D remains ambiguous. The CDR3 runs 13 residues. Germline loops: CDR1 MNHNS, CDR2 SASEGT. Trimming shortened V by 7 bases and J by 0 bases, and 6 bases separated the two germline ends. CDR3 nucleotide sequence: TGTGCCAGCAAAATAGCGAACACCGGGGAGCTGTTTTTT. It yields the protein CASKIANTGELFF.

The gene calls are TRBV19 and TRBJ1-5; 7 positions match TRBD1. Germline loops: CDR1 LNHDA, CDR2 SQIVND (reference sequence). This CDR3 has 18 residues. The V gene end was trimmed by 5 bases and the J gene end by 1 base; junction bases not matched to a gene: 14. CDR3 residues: CASSRLTGDPRSNQPQHF. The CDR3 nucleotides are TGTGCCAGTAGTCGCTTAACAGGGGACCCTCGGAGCAATCAGCCCCAGCATTTT. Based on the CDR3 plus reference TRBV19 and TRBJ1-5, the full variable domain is DGGITQSPKYLFRKEGQNVTLSCEQNLNHDAMYWYRQDPGQGLRLIYYSQIVNDFQKGDIAEGYSVSREKKESFPLTVTSAQKNPTAFYLCASSRLTGDPRSNQPQHFGDGTRLSIL.

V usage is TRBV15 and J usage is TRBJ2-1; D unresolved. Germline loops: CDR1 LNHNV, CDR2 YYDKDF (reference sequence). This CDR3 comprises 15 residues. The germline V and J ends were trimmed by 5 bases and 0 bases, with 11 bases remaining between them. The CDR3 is CATSPAWSSYNEQFF. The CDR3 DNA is TGTGCCACCAGCCCGGCCTGGAGCTCCTACAATGAGCAGTTCTTC.

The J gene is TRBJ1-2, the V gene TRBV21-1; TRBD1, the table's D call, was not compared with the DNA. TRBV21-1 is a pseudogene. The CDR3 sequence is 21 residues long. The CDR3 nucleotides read TGTGCCAGCAGCAAAGAAAGCCCGGGCGGCACAGGGCCCCCGGAACTCTATGGCTACACCTTC. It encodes CASSKESPGGTGPPELYGYTF.

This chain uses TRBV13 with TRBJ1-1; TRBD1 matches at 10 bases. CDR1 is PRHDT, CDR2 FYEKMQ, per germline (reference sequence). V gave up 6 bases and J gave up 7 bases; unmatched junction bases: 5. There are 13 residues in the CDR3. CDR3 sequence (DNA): TGTGCCAGCAGAATGACAGGGGGCGATGAAGCTTTCTTT. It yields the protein CASRMTGGDEAFF.

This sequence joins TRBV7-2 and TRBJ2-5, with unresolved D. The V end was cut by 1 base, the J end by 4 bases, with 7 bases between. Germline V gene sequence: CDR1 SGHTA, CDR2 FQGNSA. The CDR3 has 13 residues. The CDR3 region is CASSLGRGETQYF. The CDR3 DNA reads TGTGCCAGCAGCTTAGGGCGCGGAGAGACCCAGTACTTC.

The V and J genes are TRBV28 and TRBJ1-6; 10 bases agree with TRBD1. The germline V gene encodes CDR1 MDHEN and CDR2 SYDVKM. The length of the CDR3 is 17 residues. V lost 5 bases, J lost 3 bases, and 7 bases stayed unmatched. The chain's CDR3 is CASSLPTGGYYNSPLHF. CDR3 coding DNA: TGTGCCAGCAGTCTTCCGACAGGGGGCTACTATAATTCACCCCTCCACTTT. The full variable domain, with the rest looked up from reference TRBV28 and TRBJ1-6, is DVKVTQSSRYLVKRTGEKVFLECVQDMDHENMFWYRQDPGLGLRLIYFSYDVKMKEKGDIPEGYSVSREKKERFSLILESASTNQTSMYLCASSLPTGGYYNSPLHFGNGTRLTVT.

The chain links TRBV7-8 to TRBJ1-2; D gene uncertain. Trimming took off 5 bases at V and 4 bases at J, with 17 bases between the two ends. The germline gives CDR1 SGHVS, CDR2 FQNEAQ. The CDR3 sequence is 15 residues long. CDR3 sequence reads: CASSQVGRRVYGYTF. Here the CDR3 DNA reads TGTGCCAGCAGCCAAGTAGGGAGACGGGTCTATGGCTACACCTTC. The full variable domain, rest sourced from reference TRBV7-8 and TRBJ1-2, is GAGVSQSPRYKVAKRGQDVALRCDPISGHVSLFWYQQALGQGPEFLTYFQNEAQLDKSGLPSDRFFAERPEGSVSTLKIQRTQQEDSAVYLCASSQVGRRVYGYTFGSGTRLTVV.

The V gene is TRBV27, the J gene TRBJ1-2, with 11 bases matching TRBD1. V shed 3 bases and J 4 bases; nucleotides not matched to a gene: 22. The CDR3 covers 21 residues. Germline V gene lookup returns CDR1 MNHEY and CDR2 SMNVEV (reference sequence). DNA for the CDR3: TGTGCCAGCAGTTTTAGAGGTTCGGGTCGGTGGACAGGGGGCAATATCTATGGCTACACCTTC. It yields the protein CASSFRGSGRWTGGNIYGYTF.

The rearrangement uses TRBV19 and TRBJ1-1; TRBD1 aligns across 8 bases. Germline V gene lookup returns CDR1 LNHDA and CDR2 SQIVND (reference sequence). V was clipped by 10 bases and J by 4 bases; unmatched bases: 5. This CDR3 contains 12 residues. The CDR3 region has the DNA TGTGCCACCGGACAGGGCAGCACTGAAGCTTTCTTT. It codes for CATGQGSTEAFF.

The CDR3 sequence: CASSHPGRLKQYF. The CDR3 DNA reads TGTGCCAGCAGCCACCCAGGGCGATTGAAGCAGTACTTC. The rearrangement uses TRBV11-2 and TRBJ2-7; perhaps TRBD1 as D (5 bases). V was pared by 5 bases and J by 8 bases, with 16 bases between. This CDR3 has 13 residues. CDR1 is SGHAT and CDR2 is FQNNGV in the germline V gene. The full variable domain, rest sourced from reference TRBV11-2 and TRBJ2-7, is EAGVAQSPRYKIIEKRQSVAFWCNPISGHATLYWYQQILGQGPKLLIQFQNNGVVDDSQLPKDRFSAERLKGVDSTLKIQPAKLEDSAVYLCASSHPGRLKQYFGPGTRLTVT.

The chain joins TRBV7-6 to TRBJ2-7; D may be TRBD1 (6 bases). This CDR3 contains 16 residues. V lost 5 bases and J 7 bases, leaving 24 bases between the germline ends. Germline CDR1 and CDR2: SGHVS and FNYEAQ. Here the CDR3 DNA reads TGTGCCAGCAGCGATACGGGCAGGGGTAATTACGTGGAGCAGTACTTC. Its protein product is CASSDTGRGNYVEQYF.

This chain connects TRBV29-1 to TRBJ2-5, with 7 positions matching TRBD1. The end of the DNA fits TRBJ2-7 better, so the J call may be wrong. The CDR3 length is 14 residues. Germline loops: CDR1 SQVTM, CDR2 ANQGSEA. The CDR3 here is CSVGIKGASYEQYF. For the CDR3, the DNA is TGCAGCGTTGGTATCAAGGGGGCCAGCTACGAGCAGTACTTC.

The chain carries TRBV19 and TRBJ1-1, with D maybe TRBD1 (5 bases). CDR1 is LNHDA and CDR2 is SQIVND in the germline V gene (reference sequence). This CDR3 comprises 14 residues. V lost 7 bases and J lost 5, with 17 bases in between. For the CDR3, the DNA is TGTGCCAGTACCCTTGGGGGGGGATGGACTGAAGCTTTCTTT. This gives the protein CASTLGGGWTEAFF.

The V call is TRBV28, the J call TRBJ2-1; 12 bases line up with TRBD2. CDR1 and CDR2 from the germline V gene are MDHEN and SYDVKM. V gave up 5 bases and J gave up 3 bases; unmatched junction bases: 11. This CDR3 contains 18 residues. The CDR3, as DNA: TGTGCCAGCAGTATTCCTCTGACTAGCGGGAGATTCTACAATGAGCAGTTCTTC. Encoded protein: CASSIPLTSGRFYNEQFF.

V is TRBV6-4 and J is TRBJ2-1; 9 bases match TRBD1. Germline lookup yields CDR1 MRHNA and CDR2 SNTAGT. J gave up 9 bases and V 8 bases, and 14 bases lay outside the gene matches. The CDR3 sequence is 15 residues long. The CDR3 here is CASSRSGTGYPEQFF. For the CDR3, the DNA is TGTGCCAGCTCTCGATCCGGGACAGGGTATCCTGAGCAGTTCTTC.